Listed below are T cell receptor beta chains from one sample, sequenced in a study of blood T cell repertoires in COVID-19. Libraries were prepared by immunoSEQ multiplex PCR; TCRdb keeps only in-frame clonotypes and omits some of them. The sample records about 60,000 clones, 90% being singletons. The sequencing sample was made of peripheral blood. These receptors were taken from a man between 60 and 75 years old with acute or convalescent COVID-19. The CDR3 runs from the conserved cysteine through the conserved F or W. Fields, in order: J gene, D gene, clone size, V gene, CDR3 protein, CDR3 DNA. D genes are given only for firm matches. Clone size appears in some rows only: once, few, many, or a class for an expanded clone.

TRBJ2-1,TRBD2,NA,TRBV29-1,CSVRTSGANEQFF,TGCAGCGTTCGGACTAGCGGGGCGAATGAGCAGTTCTTC
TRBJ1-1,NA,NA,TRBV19,CASSMTGNTEAFF,TGTGCCAGTAGTATGACAGGGAACACTGAAGCTTTCTTT
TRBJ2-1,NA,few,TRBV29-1,CSVDGGLSEQFF,TGCAGCGTTGACGGGGGGCTAAGTGAGCAGTTCTTC
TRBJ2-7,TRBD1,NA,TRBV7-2,CASSGQGYEQYF,TGTGCCAGCTCGGGACAGGGTTACGAGCAGTACTTC
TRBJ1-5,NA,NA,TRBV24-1,CATSEEGRTSNQPQHF,TGTGCCACCAGTGAGGAGGGGAGGACCAGCAATCAGCCCCAGCATTTT
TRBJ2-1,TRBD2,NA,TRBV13,CASSLNGRLGNEQFF,TGTGCCAGCAGCTTAAACGGGAGGCTAGGCAATGAGCAGTTCTTC
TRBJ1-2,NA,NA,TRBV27,CASSRYRDNYGYTF,TGTGCCAGCAGTCGCTACAGGGATAACTATGGCTACACCTTC
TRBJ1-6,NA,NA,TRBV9,CASSVGTGGDSPLHF,TGTGCCAGCAGCGTAGGGACGGGGGGAGACTCACCCCTCCACTTT
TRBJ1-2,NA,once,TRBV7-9,CASSSLIKGVYGYTF,TGTGCCAGCAGCTCCCTGATTAAGGGGGTCTATGGCTACACCTTC
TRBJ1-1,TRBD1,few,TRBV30,CAWNWDSHMNTEAFF,TGTGCCTGGAATTGGGACAGCCACATGAACACTGAAGCTTTCTTT
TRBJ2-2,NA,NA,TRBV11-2,CASSLAVETGELFF,TGTGCCAGCAGCTTAGCGGTTGAGACCGGGGAGCTGTTTTTT
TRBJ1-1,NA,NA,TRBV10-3,CAISVSGKTEAFF,TGTGCCATCAGTGTATCAGGGAAGACTGAAGCTTTCTTT
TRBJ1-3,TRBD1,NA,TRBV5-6,CASSPQTGAGNTIYF,TGTGCCAGCAGCCCGCAGACAGGGGCAGGAAACACCATATATTTT
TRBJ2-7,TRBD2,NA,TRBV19,CASLLTGGEVYEQYF,TGTGCCAGCCTCCTCACGGGAGGAGAGGTCTACGAGCAGTACTTC
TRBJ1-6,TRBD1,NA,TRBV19,CASKTGTANSPLHF,TGTGCCAGTAAAACCGGGACAGCTAATTCACCCCTCCACTTT
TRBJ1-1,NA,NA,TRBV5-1,CASSITTNTEAFF,TGCGCCAGCAGCATTACAACGAACACTGAAGCTTTCTTT
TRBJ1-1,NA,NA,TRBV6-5,CASSRGVGGTEAFF,TGTGCCAGCAGTAGGGGGGTCGGGGGGACTGAAGCTTTCTTT
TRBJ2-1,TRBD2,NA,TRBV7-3,CASTKDLAGGPGEQFF,TGTGCCAGCACCAAGGACCTAGCGGGAGGGCCTGGTGAGCAGTTCTTC
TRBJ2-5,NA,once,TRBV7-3,CASSHQAEWETQYF,TGTGCCAGCAGCCATCAGGCTGAATGGGAGACCCAGTACTTC
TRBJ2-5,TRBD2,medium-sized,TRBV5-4,CASSGGTTKETQYF,TGTGCCAGCAGCGGCGGGACTACCAAAGAGACCCAGTACTTC
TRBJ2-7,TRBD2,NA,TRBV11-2,CASSSGFGGSDEQYF,TGTGCCAGCAGCTCGGGTTTTGGCGGGAGCGACGAGCAGTACTTC
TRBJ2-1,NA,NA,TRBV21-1,CASSKAGGLYNNEQFF,TGTGCCAGCAGCAAAGCAGGAGGACTATACAACAATGAGCAGTTCTTC
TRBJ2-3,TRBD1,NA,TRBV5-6,CASSLAGRDRDTDTQYF,TGTGCCAGCAGCTTGGCGGGCCGGGACAGAGACACAGATACGCAGTATTTT
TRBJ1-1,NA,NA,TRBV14,CASSPWGRVNTEAFF,TGTGCCAGCAGCCCTTGGGGGAGGGTGAACACTGAAGCTTTCTTT
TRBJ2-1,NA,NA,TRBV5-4,CASSLDRSYNEQFF,TGTGCCAGCAGCTTGGACAGGTCCTACAATGAGCAGTTCTTC
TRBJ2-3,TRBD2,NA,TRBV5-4,CASSNSGSGDTQYF,TGTGCCAGCAGTAATAGCGGGAGCGGAGATACGCAGTATTTT
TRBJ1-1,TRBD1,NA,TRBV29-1,CSVWTGGHTEAFF,TGCAGCGTGTGGACAGGGGGTCACACTGAAGCTTTCTTT
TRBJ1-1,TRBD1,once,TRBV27,CASSSAQGLGNTEAFF,TGTGCCAGCAGTTCCGCACAGGGGCTGGGTAACACTGAAGCTTTCTTT
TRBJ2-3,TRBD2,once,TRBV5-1,CASSLGPGGADTQYF,TGCGCCAGCAGCTTGGGGCCGGGAGGGGCAGATACGCAGTATTTT
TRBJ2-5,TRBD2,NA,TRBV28,CASSPLAGAGTQYF,TGTGCCAGCAGTCCACTAGCGGGAGCGGGGACCCAGTACTTC
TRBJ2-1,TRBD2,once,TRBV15,CATSSRPFSTSGGDEQFF,TGTGCCACCAGCTCAAGACCCTTTTCGACTAGCGGGGGGGATGAGCAGTTCTTC
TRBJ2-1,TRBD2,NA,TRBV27,CASSPGLAGMSSYNEQFF,TGTGCCAGCAGTCCGGGACTAGCGGGTATGAGCTCCTACAATGAGCAGTTCTTC
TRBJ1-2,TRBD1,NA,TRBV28,CASLTGGAYYGYTF,TGTGCCAGCCTTACAGGGGGCGCTTACTATGGCTACACCTTC
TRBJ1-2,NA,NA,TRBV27,CASSLWTGSDYTF,TGTGCCAGCAGTTTGTGGACGGGGAGTGACTACACCTTC
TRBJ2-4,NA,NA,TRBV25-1,CASSEVQGAKNIQYF,TGTGCCAGCAGTGAAGTCCAGGGTGCCAAAAACATTCAGTACTTC
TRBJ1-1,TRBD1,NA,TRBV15,CATSGRDRGLFGTEAFF,TGTGCCACCAGCGGCCGGGACAGGGGATTGTTTGGGACTGAAGCTTTCTTT